Listed here are 9 T cell receptor beta chains from one sample, sequenced in a study of PD-1 blockade in classical Hodgkin lymphoma. Sample time point: newly diagnosed, previously untreated cHL patient sample. The protocol was immunoSEQ multiplex PCR, while the TCRdb copy is restricted to in-frame clones and leaves out a portion. The sample has about 16,000 clones; just under 85% are singletons. The sequenced material came from peripheral blood mononuclear cells (PBMCs). These receptors all stem from a human donor with classical Hodgkin lymphoma.

The CDR3 loop reads CASSLEGLAPTGELFF. The CDR3 region has the DNA TGTGCCAGCAGCTTAGAGGGGCTAGCGCCTACCGGGGAGCTGTTTTTT. The rearrangement links TRBV11-3 to TRBJ2-2; possible D gene TRBD2, 6 bases. Germline-derived CDR1 and CDR2 are SGHNT and YENEEA. Trimming removed 0 bases from V and 5 bases from J, with 13 bases in between. This CDR3 spans 16 amino acids.

This chain uses TRBV7-9 with TRBJ1-2; D might be TRBD1 (5 bases). The CDR3 covers 18 residues. Germline CDR1 SEHNR, CDR2 FQNEAQ (reference sequence). With 5 bases removed from V and 6 bases from J, the gap between germline ends came to 28 bases. The DNA for the CDR3 is TGTGCCAGCAGCCTCCCCCGACAGCCGGCCTCCGGCGAAGATGGCTACACCTTC. Encoded protein: CASSLPRQPASGEDGYTF.

A single count supports this clone. V usage is TRBV7-3 and J usage is TRBJ2-1; maybe TRBD2 (6 bases). Trimming removed 4 bases from V and 9 bases from J, with 16 bases in between. This CDR3 has 14 residues. Looked up from germline, CDR1 is SGHTA and CDR2 is FQGTGA. CDR3 nucleotides: TGTGCCAGCAGCTCTTTTGGGGGGACTGCTGAGCAGTTCTTC. Its protein is CASSSFGGTAEQFF. Full variable domain (outside the CDR3, taken from reference TRBV7-3 and TRBJ2-1): GAGVSQTPSNKVTEKGKYVELRCDPISGHTALYWYRQSLGQGPEFLIYFQGTGAADDSGLPNDRFFAVRPEGSVSTLKIQRTERGDSAVYLCASSSFGGTAEQFFGPGTRLTVL.

The genes are TRBV25-1 and TRBJ1-2; a possible D gene is TRBD1 (6 bases). The CDR3 has 15 amino acids. Per the germline V gene, CDR1 is MGHDK and CDR2 is SYGVNS. Trimming took 1 base from V and 0 from J, leaving 9 bases between them. CDR3 amino acids: CASSESGVSNYGYTF. The CDR3 coding sequence is TGTGCCAGCAGTGAATCAGGGGTCTCTAACTATGGCTACACCTTC.

This chain connects TRBV7-8 to TRBJ2-4; no clear D. The CDR3 extends over 16 amino acids. Germline V gene lookup returns CDR1 SGHVS and CDR2 FQNEAQ. V was trimmed by 5 bases and J by 0 bases, leaving 14 bases between them. The CDR3 DNA reads TGTGCCAGCAGCCCGGCTGGTAAGCTAGCCAAAAACATTCAGTACTTC. As protein: CASSPAGKLAKNIQYF.

The chain recombines TRBV6-6 with TRBJ1-1; a weak D match, TRBD1 (5 bases). This CDR3 spans 13 amino acids. Trimming stripped 6 bases from V and 2 bases from J, with 10 bases between. Per germline, CDR1 MNHNY and CDR2 SVGAGI (reference sequence). The DNA for the CDR3 is TGTGCCAGCAGGACAGTGATAAACACTGAAGCTTTCTTT. It translates to CASRTVINTEAFF.

The rearrangement uses TRBV7-9 and TRBJ2-1; 7 bases line up with TRBD2. CDR3 length equals 17 residues. The V segment lost 1 base and the J segment 4 bases; nucleotides outside the gene matches: 10. In germline, CDR1 is SEHNR, CDR2 FQNEAQ (reference sequence). CDR3 DNA sequence: TGTGCCAGCAGCTTAGGAGTCGGGAGGACCTCTTACAATGAGCAGTTCTTC. This encodes CASSLGVGRTSYNEQFF. Filled out from reference TRBV7-9 and TRBJ2-1, the complete variable domain reads DTGVSQNPRHKITKRGQNVTFRCDPISEHNRLYWYRQTLGQGPEFLTYFQNEAQLEKSRLLSDRFSAERPKGSFSTLEIQRTEQGDSAMYLCASSLGVGRTSYNEQFFGPGTRLTVL.

The chain has TRBV29-1 and TRBJ2-7, with 7 bases that match TRBD2. The CDR3 is made up of 15 amino acids. The junction had 11 bases not matched to a gene; V was cut back by 6 bases and J by 0 bases. Germline CDR1 is SQVTM and CDR2 is ANQGSEA. CDR3 region: CSVPGRAGSSYEQYF. The CDR3, as DNA: TGCAGCGTACCGGGGCGAGCGGGGAGCTCCTACGAGCAGTACTTC.

CDR3 protein: CASSVGVLAGGAETQYF. Here the CDR3 DNA reads TGTGCCAGCAGCGTAGGGGTCCTAGCGGGAGGGGCAGAGACCCAGTACTTC. This sequence joins TRBV9 and TRBJ2-5, with 12 bases fitting TRBD2. The CDR3 has 17 amino acids. Per germline, CDR1 SGDLS and CDR2 YYNGEE. J was trimmed by 4 bases and V by 0 bases; bases with no gene match: 7.